This T cell receptor beta chain was profiled in a study of blood T cell repertoires in COVID-19. Study information: T cells, B-cell-depleted T cells, or PBMCs provided the cDNA or gDNA that served as material.

Authors' analysis steps: Reference gene primers were amplified, and this amplification served to estimate nucleated cell counts. The method was immunoSEQ multiplex PCR; TCRdb's version includes in-frame clones alone and lacks a portion of them. D and trimming were read from the DNA, whereas the V and J calls and clone size are those reported in that table. The sample records roughly 160,000 clones, approximately 90% being singletons. Input material: peripheral blood. The clonotype originates from a man in his fifties or sixties who had recovered from COVID-19.

The CDR3 nucleotides are TGTGCCAGCAGTTACTCCCGACGGGAGGACTATGGCTACACCTTC. This translates into CASSYSRREDYGYTF. The chain has TRBV28 and TRBJ1-2; D not resolved. The V gene lost 4 bases and the J gene lost 3 bases, with 15 bases spanning the gap. Germline CDR1 and CDR2: MDHEN and SYDVKM. The CDR3 spans 15 residues.